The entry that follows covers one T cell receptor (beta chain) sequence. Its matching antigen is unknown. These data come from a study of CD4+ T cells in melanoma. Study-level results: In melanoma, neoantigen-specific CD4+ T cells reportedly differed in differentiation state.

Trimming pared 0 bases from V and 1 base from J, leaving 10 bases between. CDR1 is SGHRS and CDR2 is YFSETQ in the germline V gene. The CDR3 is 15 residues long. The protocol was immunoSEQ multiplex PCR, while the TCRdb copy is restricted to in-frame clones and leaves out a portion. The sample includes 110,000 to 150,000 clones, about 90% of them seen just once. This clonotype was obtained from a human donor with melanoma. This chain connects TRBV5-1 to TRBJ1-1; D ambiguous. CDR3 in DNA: TGCGCCAGCAGCTTGGCAGCCAACCCGAACACTGAAGCTTTCTTT. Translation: CASSLAANPNTEAFF.